This passage covers 8 T cell receptor beta chains from one sample sequenced in a study of post-analysis software for immune sequencing data. Findings of the study overall: TRBV5-6, TRBV5-1 and TRBV20-1 were among roughly five TRBV segments more frequent in patients than controls.

The TCR beta cDNA libraries contained unique molecular identifiers. TCRdb called the PCR reads again in MiXCR, with one record for every CDR3 protein. The sample lists fewer than 850,000 distinct CDR3 sequences; 30% were seen once. Antigens for these TCRs are unknown. Specimen: blood. All receptors derive from a girl aged 5-17 years with multiple sclerosis.

This clonotype was detected a few times. This chain uses TRBV28 with TRBJ2-5, with TRBD2 matching 12 bases. The germline CDR1 and CDR2 sequences are MDHEN and SYDVKM. Trimming removed 6 bases from V and 4 bases from J; junction bases left unmatched: 9. The CDR3 contains 16 residues. CDR3 nucleotide sequence: TGTGCCAGCAGCATCGGACTAGCGGGGATACCAGAGACCCAGTACTTC. Translated, it gives CASSIGLAGIPETQYF.

The chain uses TRBV20-1 and TRBJ2-7, with D unresolved. Per germline, CDR1 DFQATT and CDR2 SNEGSKA (reference sequence). Trimming shortened V by 6 bases and J by 6 bases, and 9 bases separated the two germline ends. This CDR3 has 10 residues. The CDR3 bases are TGCAGTGCCCTACGGGTCGAGCAGTACTTC. This encodes CSALRVEQYF.

The chain employs TRBV6-5 and TRBJ2-5; possibly TRBD2 for D (7 bases). There are 14 residues in the CDR3. The V end was cut by 4 bases, the J end by 1 base, with 10 bases between. Per germline, CDR1 MNHEY and CDR2 SVGAGI. CDR3 nucleotide sequence: TGTGCCAGCAGTTGGGGGGGGGCCCAAGAGACCCAGTACTTC. Translated: CASSWGGAQETQYF.

This chain uses TRBV6-6 with TRBJ2-3; TRBD2 matches at 7 bases. The V gene's germline CDR1 is MNHNY and CDR2 SVGAGI (reference sequence). V shed 7 bases, J shed 2 bases, and the junction held 12 bases outside the gene matches. This CDR3 has 16 residues. CDR3 DNA: TGTGCCAGCACCTACAGAGGCGGGAGCCCCACAGATACGCAGTATTTT. Its protein product is CASTYRGGSPTDTQYF.

V gene TRBV20-1 combines with J gene TRBJ2-7, with 8 positions matching TRBD2. CDR3 length: 17 amino acids. The V and J ends lost 0 bases and 2 bases, in that order; junction bases with no gene match: 12. Germline CDR1 is DFQATT and CDR2 is SNEGSKA (reference sequence). CDR3 DNA sequence: TGCAGTGCTAGAGACTCTTTGGGGACTAGTTTCGCCTACGAGCAGTACTTC. It specifies CSARDSLGTSFAYEQYF.

This clonotype came up a few times. The chain recombines TRBV20-1 with TRBJ1-5; D is unresolved. The germline V and J ends were trimmed by 3 bases and 0 bases, with 9 bases remaining between them. This CDR3 comprises 14 residues. The germline CDR1 and CDR2 sequences are DFQATT and SNEGSKA (reference sequence). The CDR3 protein is CSASSSNSNQPQHF. In nucleotides, the CDR3 is TGCAGTGCTAGCTCCAGTAATAGCAATCAGCCCCAGCATTTT.

With respect to this clonotype: This may stem from a read error, because a much larger clone lies one nucleotide away. This sequence joins TRBV20-1 and TRBJ2-5; 10 bases match TRBD1. The end of the DNA is better explained by TRBJ2-7, so the J call may be wrong. This CDR3 has 15 residues. CDR1 is DFQATT and CDR2 is SNEGSKA in the germline V gene (reference sequence). CDR3 loop: CSVRDHGRDRGEQYF. The CDR3, as DNA: TGCAGTGTTAGAGATCATGGGAGGGACAGGGGCGAGCAGTACTTC.

V gene TRBV28 combines with J gene TRBJ2-7; TRBD2 matches 7 bases. The DNA end favors TRBJ2-5, so the J call may be wrong. CDR3 length: 15 residues. The germline V gene encodes CDR1 MDHEN and CDR2 SYDVKM. CDR3 amino acids: CASARGPREEETQYF. As DNA, the CDR3 is TGTGCCAGCGCGAGAGGTCCCCGGGAGGAAGAGACCCAGTACTTC.